The 11 T cell receptor beta chains reported below all come from one sample, sequenced in a study of T-cell reconstitution after alpha-beta-depleted transplantation in children. Construction of the TCRbeta library involved unique molecular identifiers. TCRdb reanalysed the PCR reads using MiXCR and keeps one entry per CDR3 protein. In the table there are 500,000 to 650,000 distinct CDR3 sequences, roughly 11% of which are singletons. The sample consisted of PBMCs, mostly from graft donor cells, taken 180 days after TCRalphabeta/CD19-depleted stem cell transplant. Receptor source: a female patient between 2 and 15 years old who had a stem cell transplant for aplastic anemia, so the T cells may come from the graft donor.

J is TRBJ1-1 and V is TRBV29-1; TRBD1 aligns across 7 bases. Looked up from germline, CDR1 is SQVTM and CDR2 is ANQGSEA. V gave up 0 bases and J gave up 4 bases; unmatched junction bases: 5. This CDR3 region has 14 residues. Here the CDR3 reads CSVEEPGGFTEAFF. The CDR3 bases are TGCAGCGTTGAAGAGCCAGGGGGTTTCACTGAAGCTTTCTTT. The variable domain in full, completed from reference TRBV29-1 and TRBJ1-1, reads SAVISQKPSRDICQRGTSLTIQCQVDSQVTMMFWYRQQPGQSLTLIATANQGSEATYESGFVIDKFPISRPNLTFSTLTVSNMSPEDSSIYLCSVEEPGGFTEAFFGQGTRLTVV.

This clonotype turned up a few times. The rearrangement joins TRBV29-1 to TRBJ2-1; a possible D gene is TRBD1 (6 bases). The V gene lost 6 bases and the J gene lost 2 bases, with 17 bases spanning the gap. The germline V gene encodes CDR1 SQVTM and CDR2 ANQGSEA. There are 15 residues in the CDR3. The CDR3 DNA sequence: TGCAGCGTCCTTGATCCGGGACAAGCCTACAATGAGCAGTTCTTC. Its protein is CSVLDPGQAYNEQFF.

This clonotype has more than one count but fewer than ten. V and J are TRBV2 and TRBJ2-3; TRBD1 aligns across 7 bases. The CDR3 runs 13 residues. V lost 8 bases, J lost 1 base, and 3 bases stayed unmatched. Germline values: CDR1 SNHLY, CDR2 FYNNEI. The CDR3 DNA sequence: TGTGCCAGCGACAGGGCTGGCACAGATACGCAGTATTTT. Translating it yields CASDRAGTDTQYF.

On this clonotype itself: A read error may be the cause here, since a much bigger clone is one base away. This chain joins TRBV5-1 and TRBJ1-1; 8 bases match TRBD1. The CDR3 extends over 14 amino acids. V lost 0 bases and J lost 3; bases outside the gene matches: 1. Germline CDR1 and CDR2: SGHRS and YFSETQ. In DNA form, the CDR3 reads TGCGCCAGCAGCTTGGGGGACAGGTACACTGAAGCTTTCTTT. Its translation is CASSLGDRYTEAFF.

V is TRBV19 and J is TRBJ1-2; a possible D gene is TRBD1 (5 bases). V lost 5 bases to trimming and J lost 8 bases, with 18 bases between them. The V gene's germline CDR1 is LNHDA and CDR2 SQIVND (reference sequence). The CDR3 has 14 residues. The CDR3 loop reads CASSRGRPLQGYTF. DNA for the CDR3: TGTGCCAGTAGTCGGGGCAGGCCCTTGCAGGGCTACACCTTC.

This clonotype turned up a few times. The V call is TRBV14, the J call TRBJ2-5, with 11 nucleotides matching TRBD2. V lost 6 bases, J lost 5 bases, and 2 bases stayed unmatched. The CDR3 runs 13 residues. Germline V gene data show CDR1 as SGHDN and CDR2 as FVKESK. The CDR3 loop reads CASRRTSGETQYF. The DNA for the CDR3 is TGTGCCAGCAGGCGGACTAGCGGGGAGACCCAGTACTTC.

V is TRBV27 and J is TRBJ1-2; D is unresolved. The CDR3 length is 13 residues. The germline V gene has CDR1 MNHEY and CDR2 SMNVEV (reference sequence). V was shortened by 6 bases and J by 4 bases, with 12 bases between the two germline ends. CDR3 nucleotide sequence: TGTGCCAGCAGCCCTGGCCTACCCTATGGCTACACCTTC. It translates to CASSPGLPYGYTF.

At least ten counts were recorded for this clonotype. V is TRBV12-3 or TRBV12-4 and J is TRBJ2-7; D unresolved. V shed 2 bases and J shed 3 bases, with 5 bases lying between them. The CDR3 has 12 residues. For the CDR3, the DNA is TGTGCCAGCAGTTTATCGGGCTACGAGCAGTACGTC. This codes for CASSLSGYEQYV.

The chain uses TRBV25-1 and TRBJ1-3; D possibly corresponds to TRBD1 (5 bases). This CDR3 is built from 17 residues. Germline V gene sequence: CDR1 MGHDK, CDR2 SYGVNS. V was cut by 3 bases and J by 0 bases, with 15 bases left in between. CDR3 loop: CASSDPLWGDSGNTIYF. CDR3 DNA sequence: TGTGCCAGCAGTGACCCTCTCTGGGGGGACTCTGGAAACACCATATATTTT.

This chain links TRBV7-6 with TRBJ1-1; 8 bases line up with TRBD1. The CDR3 is 13 amino acids. Germline assignment: CDR1 SGHVS and CDR2 FNYEAQ. V was pared by 1 base and J by 10 bases, with 5 bases of the junction left unmatched. The CDR3 coding sequence is TGTGCCAGCAGCTTAGGGACAGGGTCAGGAGCTTTCTTT. Translation: CASSLGTGSGAFF.

This clonotype was observed a handful of times. This chain uses TRBV5-8 with TRBJ1-5; D is unclear. The CDR3 extends over 15 amino acids. Germline loops: CDR1 SGHTS, CDR2 YDEGEE. V dropped 1 base and J dropped 6 bases, with 14 bases sitting between them. CDR3 nucleotides: TGTGCCAGCAGCTTGCGGCTACGGTCCGTTCAGCCCCAGCATTTT. This gives the protein CASSLRLRSVQPQHF.